These 26 T cell receptor beta chains were sequenced from one sample in a study of shared clonotypes between healthy human individuals. The method was immunoSEQ multiplex PCR; TCRdb's version includes in-frame clones alone and lacks a portion of them. The sample has about 490,000 clones; roughly 85% are singletons. The specimen sequenced was PBMCs. The receptors come from a woman in her 40s in good health. Some clones in this sample may be carry-over from other donors' samples.

V usage is TRBV11-2 and J usage is TRBJ1-4; the match to TRBD1 covers 9 bases. Trimming removed 0 bases from V and 16 bases from J; junction bases left unmatched: 9. Germline V gives CDR1 SGHAT, CDR2 FQNNGV. The CDR3 contains 14 residues. CDR3 loop: CASSLDLGQGMPFF. In nucleotides, the CDR3 is TGTGCCAGCAGCTTAGATTTGGGACAGGGCATGCCGTTTTTT.

In its sample, this clone was seen once. The rearrangement joins TRBV19 to TRBJ2-5; 13 nucleotides align to TRBD2. This CDR3 comprises 16 residues. V shed 5 bases and J 2 bases; nucleotides not matched to a gene: 5. CDR1 is LNHDA, CDR2 SQIVND, per germline (reference sequence). CDR3 amino acids: CASSAQTSGGQETQYF. The CDR3 DNA reads as TGTGCCAGTAGTGCTCAGACTAGCGGGGGGCAAGAGACCCAGTACTTC.

The chain uses TRBV15 and TRBJ1-4, with D hard to call. Deletions cut 1 base from V and 11 bases from J, with 11 bases between. The CDR3 runs 13 residues. Per germline, CDR1 LNHNV and CDR2 YYDKDF (reference sequence). CDR3 loop: CATSRAASGKLFF. DNA of the CDR3: TGTGCCACCAGCAGAGCGGCCTCCGGTAAACTGTTTTTT. Variable domain in full (rest from reference TRBV15 and TRBJ1-4): DAMVIQNPRYQVTQFGKPVTLSCSQTLNHNVMYWYQQKSSQAPKLLFHYYDKDFNNEADTPDNFQSRRPNTSFCFLDIRSPGLGDTAMYLCATSRAASGKLFFGSGTQLSVL.

The chain links TRBV28 to TRBJ2-5; perhaps D is TRBD1 or TRBD2 (5 bases each). The germline V gene has CDR1 MDHEN and CDR2 SYDVKM. The CDR3 consists of 13 residues. The ends were cut back, 2 bases at V and 9 bases at J, with 13 bases in the middle. The CDR3 here is CASSLGGWGPQYF. CDR3 DNA sequence: TGTGCCAGCAGTTTAGGGGGTTGGGGACCCCAGTACTTC.

The chain uses TRBV6-5 and TRBJ2-2, with D uncertain. V was pared by 1 base and J by 5 bases, with 14 bases between. This CDR3 region has 16 residues. The germline V gene has CDR1 MNHEY and CDR2 SVGAGI. The CDR3 DNA reads TGTGCCAGCAGTTACTTTGGTCGAACCCGAACCGGGGAGCTGTTTTTT. Residues: CASSYFGRTRTGELFF.

The chain links TRBV11-2 to TRBJ2-5; 8 nucleotides match TRBD1. TRBJ2-7 matches the DNA end more closely, so the J call is doubtful. The length of the CDR3 is 16 residues. Germline CDR1 SGHAT, CDR2 FQNNGV. CDR3 in amino acids: CASRKLRGRTGHEQYF. For the CDR3, the DNA is TGTGCCAGCAGAAAATTACGCGGCCGGACAGGGCACGAGCAGTACTTC.

The rearrangement links TRBV18 to TRBJ1-1; 7 positions agree with TRBD1. The junction had 5 bases not matched to a gene; V was cut back by 6 bases and J by 4 bases. The CDR3 totals 13 residues. Germline V lookup: CDR1 KGHSH, CDR2 LQKENI. CDR3 protein: CASSATGPTEAFF. The CDR3 DNA reads as TGTGCCAGCTCCGCGACAGGGCCCACTGAAGCTTTCTTT.

The rearrangement links TRBV19 to TRBJ2-1, with 10 bases fitting TRBD2. The CDR3 is 16 residues long. Germline V CDR1 and CDR2: LNHDA, SQIVND (reference sequence). The ends lost 5 bases at V and 9 bases at J; junction bases unmatched: 13. The CDR3 protein is CASSGWASGSRSEQFF. CDR3 in DNA: TGTGCCAGTAGTGGATGGGCTAGCGGGAGTAGGAGTGAGCAGTTCTTC.

The gene calls are TRBV6-5 and TRBJ2-3, with 7 bases aligning to TRBD1. Losses at the gene ends were 5 bases for V and 2 bases for J; bases not matched to a gene: 1. CDR3 size: 13 residues. Looked up from germline, CDR1 is MNHEY and CDR2 is SVGAGI. In DNA, the CDR3 is TGTGCCAGCAGTGACAGGGCCACAGATACGCAGTATTTT. Translation gives CASSDRATDTQYF.

This sequence joins TRBV18 and TRBJ2-2, with 7 bases that match TRBD2. V lost 2 bases, J lost 1 base, and 7 bases stayed unmatched. The germline CDR1 and CDR2 sequences are KGHSH and LQKENI. The CDR3 length is 17 residues. The CDR3 sequence is CASSPMSGNENTGELFF. The CDR3 DNA is TGTGCCAGCTCACCAATGAGCGGGAACGAGAACACCGGGGAGCTGTTTTTT.

This sequence joins TRBV7-2 and TRBJ2-3; no reliable D call. The CDR3 consists of 16 residues. Germline-derived CDR1 and CDR2 are SGHTA and FQGNSA. V gave up 1 base and J gave up 0 bases, with 11 bases separating them. The CDR3 is CASSLEGPSSTDTQYF. The CDR3 DNA sequence: TGTGCCAGCAGCTTAGAAGGTCCCAGTAGCACAGATACGCAGTATTTT.

This chain uses TRBV27 with TRBJ1-4, with a tentative D call TRBD1 (5 bases). This CDR3 has 19 residues. V was trimmed by 3 bases and J by 0 bases, leaving 20 bases between them. Per the germline V gene, CDR1 is MNHEY and CDR2 is SMNVEV (reference sequence). Written as DNA, the CDR3 is TGTGCCAGCAGTTTTAGGGCGAACGGACACCCGTCAACTAATGAAAAACTGTTTTTT. Amino acids: CASSFRANGHPSTNEKLFF.

This sequence joins TRBV19 and TRBJ1-1, with D perhaps TRBD1 (5 bases). The CDR3 runs to 17 residues. CDR1 and CDR2 from the germline V gene are LNHDA and SQIVND (reference sequence). Trimming left V 9 bases short and J 1 base short, with 24 bases between. Here the CDR3 DNA reads TGTGCCAGCCGAATAGCACCACACGAGGGGAGGAACACTGAAGCTTTCTTT. Its translation is CASRIAPHEGRNTEAFF.

The rearrangement uses TRBV7-9 and TRBJ2-7, with a weak D call TRBD2 (7 bases). Germline CDR1 reads SEHNR; CDR2 reads FQNEAQ (reference sequence). The CDR3 is 15 residues long. V shed 2 bases and J shed 3 bases, with 14 bases lying between them. CDR3 bases: TGTGCCAGCAGCTTACCAGCGGGACAATTCTACGAGCAGTACTTC. Its translation is CASSLPAGQFYEQYF.

This clone appeared a single time. The rearrangement links TRBV5-1 to TRBJ2-7; 14 bases line up with TRBD2. V shed 0 bases and J 0 bases; nucleotides not matched to a gene: 5. There are 18 residues in the CDR3. CDR1 is SGHRS and CDR2 is YFSETQ in the germline V gene. The CDR3 reads CASSLAGLAGAGSYEQYF. CDR3 sequence (DNA): TGCGCCAGCAGCTTGGCGGGACTAGCGGGAGCCGGCTCCTACGAGCAGTACTTC.

The J gene is TRBJ2-7, the V gene TRBV11-3; perhaps D is TRBD1 or TRBD2 (5 bases each). Germline-derived CDR1 and CDR2 are SGHNT and YENEEA. The CDR3 runs to 16 residues. With 2 bases removed from V and 6 bases from J, the gap between germline ends came to 20 bases. The CDR3 DNA reads TGTGCCAGCAGCTTACCCCCGGGACCGATCCCATGCGAGCAGTACTTC. Translation gives CASSLPPGPIPCEQYF.

CDR3 sequence reads: CSVASSGSYDEQFF. For the CDR3, the DNA is TGCAGCGTTGCCTCTAGCGGGAGTTACGATGAGCAGTTCTTC. This sequence joins TRBV29-1 and TRBJ2-1, with 10 bases lining up with TRBD2. Germline V CDR1 and CDR2: SQVTM, ANQGSEA. The CDR3 sequence is 14 residues long. With 4 bases clipped from V and 8 bases from J, the junction kept 8 bases outside the gene matches.

The CDR3: CAWDLPYNEQFF. The CDR3 DNA sequence: TGTGCCTGGGACCTTCCCTACAATGAGCAGTTCTTC. The genes are TRBV30 and TRBJ2-1; unclear D gene. This CDR3 contains 12 residues. Germline assignment: CDR1 GTSNPN and CDR2 SVGIG (reference sequence). V was pared by 5 bases and J by 2 bases, with 7 bases between. Together with reference TRBV30 and TRBJ2-1, the CDR3 gives the full variable domain: SQTIHQWPATLVQPVGSPLSLECTVEGTSNPNLYWYRQAAGRGLQLLFYSVGIGQISSEVPQNLSASRPQDRQFILSSKKLLLSDSGFYLCAWDLPYNEQFFGPGTRLTVL.

The chain joins TRBV9 to TRBJ2-1; 14 bases are shared with TRBD2. Germline V gene data show CDR1 as SGDLS and CDR2 as YYNGEE. V dropped 4 bases and J dropped 9; count of bases not matched to a gene: 6. The CDR3 contains 15 residues. CDR3 sequence (DNA): TGTGCCAGCAGCTTCGGGACTAGCGGGAGAGGTGAGCAGTTCTTC. It encodes CASSFGTSGRGEQFF.

The genes are TRBV30 and TRBJ1-6; 7 nucleotides line up with TRBD1. The CDR3 consists of 14 residues. V shed 0 bases, J shed 6 bases, and the junction held 2 bases outside the gene matches. CDR1 is GTSNPN and CDR2 is SVGIG in the germline V gene (reference sequence). CDR3 in amino acids: CAWSVGTANSPLHF. CDR3 nucleotides: TGTGCCTGGAGTGTTGGGACAGCTAATTCACCCCTCCACTTT.

The chain combines TRBV7-3 with TRBJ2-1; TRBD2 aligns across 7 bases. CDR3 length: 15 residues. Per germline, CDR1 SGHTA and CDR2 FQGTGA. Unmatched junction bases numbered 7, after V lost 3 bases and J lost 5 bases. The CDR3 bases are TGTGCCAGCAGCTTGGGGAGGGGAGGGAACAATGAGCAGTTCTTC. Translated, it gives CASSLGRGGNNEQFF.

The chain joins TRBV6-5 to TRBJ2-2; weak D call: TRBD2 (6 bases). Germline CDR1 and CDR2: MNHEY and SVGAGI. The germline V and J ends were trimmed by 2 bases and 6 bases, with 13 bases remaining between them. This CDR3 is built from 15 residues. The CDR3 DNA is TGTGCCAGCAGTTACGATGGGGGGTTGGCCGGGGAGCTGTTTTTT. Translating it yields CASSYDGGLAGELFF.

The J gene is TRBJ2-5, the V gene TRBV29-1; D call uncertain. V lost 6 bases to trimming and J lost 1 base, with 12 bases between them. The CDR3 length is 13 residues. The germline gives CDR1 SQVTM, CDR2 ANQGSEA. The DNA for the CDR3 is TGCAGCGTCGATTCGGCAGCCCAAGAGACCCAGTACTTC. It translates to CSVDSAAQETQYF.

The V and J genes are TRBV6-5 and TRBJ1-1; 10 nucleotides agree with TRBD1. The V gene end was trimmed by 6 bases and the J gene end by 10 bases; junction bases not matched to a gene: 11. The length of the CDR3 is 14 residues. Germline CDR1 is MNHEY and CDR2 is SVGAGI. The CDR3 DNA sequence: TGTGCCAGCAGCACCGGGACAGGGGAGTCCGTAGCTTTCTTT. Amino acid sequence: CASSTGTGESVAFF.

The chain employs TRBV4-2 and TRBJ2-2; 9 nucleotides line up with TRBD2. The ends lost 2 bases at V and 0 bases at J; junction bases unmatched: 4. The CDR3 has 17 residues. Per the germline V gene, CDR1 is LGHNA and CDR2 is YNFKEQ. CDR3 amino acids: CASSQPLAGANTGELFF. Written as DNA, the CDR3 is TGTGCCAGCAGCCAACCACTAGCGGGCGCGAACACCGGGGAGCTGTTTTTT.

The chain uses TRBV10-2 and TRBJ1-2, with 9 bases lining up with TRBD1. The germline CDR1 and CDR2 sequences are WSHSY and SAAADI. The length of the CDR3 is 12 residues. V lost 7 bases to trimming and J lost 5 bases; unmatched junction nucleotides: 2. The CDR3 protein is CASTTGGYGYTF. The CDR3 region has the DNA TGCGCCAGCACGACAGGGGGGTATGGCTACACCTTC.